This T cell receptor (beta chain) was documented in a study of Tregs in tolerant kidney transplant recipients. Sequencing used immunoSEQ multiplex PCR; TCRdb keeps in-frame clones, though not all of them. Of around 70,000 clones in the sample, roughly 89% were seen once. V lost 4 bases, J lost 5 bases, and 8 bases stayed unmatched. This CDR3 comprises 14 residues. The germline V gene encodes CDR1 SGDLS and CDR2 YYNGEE. V is TRBV9 and J is TRBJ1-1; 7 bases map to TRBD1. The source is a human donor who received a combined kidney and bone marrow transplant. Specimen: CD8+ T cells from blood, collected before the transplant. The DNA of the CDR3 is TGTGCCAGCAGCTCTCGAGCAGGGGGTACTGAAGCTTTCTTT. Translated: CASSSRAGGTEAFF.